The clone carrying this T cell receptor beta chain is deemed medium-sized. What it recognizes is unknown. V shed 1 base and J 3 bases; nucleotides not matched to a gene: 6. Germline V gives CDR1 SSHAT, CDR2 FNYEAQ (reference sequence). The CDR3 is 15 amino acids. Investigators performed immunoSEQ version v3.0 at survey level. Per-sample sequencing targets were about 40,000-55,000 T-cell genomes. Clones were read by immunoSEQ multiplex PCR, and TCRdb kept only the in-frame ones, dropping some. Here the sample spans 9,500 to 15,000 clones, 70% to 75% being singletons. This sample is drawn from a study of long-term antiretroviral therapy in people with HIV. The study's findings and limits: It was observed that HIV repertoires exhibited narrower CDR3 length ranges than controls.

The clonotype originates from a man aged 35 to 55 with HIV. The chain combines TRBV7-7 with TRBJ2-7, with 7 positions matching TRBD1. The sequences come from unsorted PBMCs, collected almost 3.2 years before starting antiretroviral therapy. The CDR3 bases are TGTGCCAGCAGCTTAGAGCAGGGGGAAAACTACGAGCAGTACTTC. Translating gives CASSLEQGENYEQYF.